This entry features one T cell receptor (beta chain) sequence. The antigen is unknown. At one boundary the junction diverges from the germline segment, which might be a read error. This specimen belongs to a study of shared clonotypes between healthy human individuals. Whole-study results and caveats: Enrolling few donors narrowed the genetic and exposure-history diversity that was represented.

Genomic DNA belonging to each subset was distributed in equal measure over several immunoSEQ plates. Sequenced by immunoSEQ multiplex PCR; TCRdb stores in-frame clones only, minus some. The table includes about 1.5 million clones, 95% to 99% detected once. None of the donors, who were healthy HIV-negative adults, had recently had acute infections or vaccinations. CDR1 and CDR2 from the germline V gene are SSHAT and FNYEAQ (reference sequence). CDR3 length: 15 residues. The chain is built from TRBV7-7 and TRBJ2-3; D might be TRBD1 or TRBD2, each matching 6 bases. Sequencing used naive CD4+ T cells sorted from blood. Regarding subset: CD45RA+ positively selected. The sequence was obtained from a man aged 25 to 45 in good health. The CDR3 DNA sequence: TGTGCTAGCAGCTTAGGGGGGTCCAGGGCAGATACGCAGTATTTT. Translated, it gives CASSLGGSRADTQYF.